This entry describes one TCR beta chain. Seattle patients were enrolled during active infection and followed longitudinally. The data stem from a study of blood T cell repertoires in COVID-19. About the research overall: Both acute and convalescent COVID-19 samples were obtained from the United States, Italy and Spain. T cells, B-cell-depleted T cells, or PBMCs supplied cDNA or gDNA.

Per the study methods: Estimation of nucleated cell counts relied on the amplification of reference gene primers. TCRdb keeps only in-frame clones here, not all; method: immunoSEQ multiplex PCR. The D gene and trimming were derived from the DNA, and the V and J assignments and clone size from that table. The repertoire holds 150,000 to 190,000 clones, around 84% seen once, with roughly 8.3% in the top ten. The CDR3 has 15 amino acids. Per germline, CDR1 MNHEY and CDR2 SVGAGI. V was clipped by 5 bases and J by 2 bases, with 16 bases between them. The TCR was taken from an older woman with COVID-19, enrolled during active disease. The chain uses TRBV6-5 and TRBJ2-7; TRBD2 might be the D (6 bases). Source material: peripheral blood. CDR3 loop: CASSPRTGVTYEQYF. The CDR3 DNA follows: TGTGCCAGCAGTCCCCGGACGGGAGTAACCTACGAGCAGTACTTC.